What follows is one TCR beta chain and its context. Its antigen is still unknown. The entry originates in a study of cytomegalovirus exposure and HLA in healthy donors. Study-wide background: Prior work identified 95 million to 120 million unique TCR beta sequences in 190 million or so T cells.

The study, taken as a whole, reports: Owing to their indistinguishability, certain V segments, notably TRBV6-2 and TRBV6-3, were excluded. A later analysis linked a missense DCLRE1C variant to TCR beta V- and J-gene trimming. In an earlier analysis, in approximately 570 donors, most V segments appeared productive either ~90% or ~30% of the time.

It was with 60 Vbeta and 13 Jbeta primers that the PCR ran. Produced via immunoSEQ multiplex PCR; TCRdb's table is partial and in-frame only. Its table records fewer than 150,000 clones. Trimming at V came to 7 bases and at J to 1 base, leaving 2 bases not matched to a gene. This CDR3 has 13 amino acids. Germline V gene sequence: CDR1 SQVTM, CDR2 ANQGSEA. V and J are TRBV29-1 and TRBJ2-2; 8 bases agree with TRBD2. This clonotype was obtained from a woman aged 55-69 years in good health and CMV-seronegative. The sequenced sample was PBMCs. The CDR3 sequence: CSGGGQNTGELFF. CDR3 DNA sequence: TGCAGCGGCGGGGGGCAGAACACCGGGGAGCTGTTTTTT.